This is a list of T cell receptor beta chains from one sample in a study of control samples from healthy donors and cancer patients. Measured with immunoSEQ multiplex PCR; TCRdb has only the in-frame clones, and not every one. Found here are about 130,000 clones, about 95% of them singletons; the top ten hold about 3.5%. Sequences were obtained from blood. These receptors were collected from a man younger than 45 in good health. Both conserved end residues are part of each CDR3. D genes are given only for firm matches. Not every row has a clone size; where given, it reads once, few, many or a size class.

cdr3_aa: CASSQQTGTDTQYF
cdr3_nt: TGTGCCAGCAGCCAACAGACGGGGACAGATACGCAGTATTTT
d_call: -
j_call: TRBJ2-3
clone_size: -
v_call: TRBV3-1/TRBV3-2

cdr3_aa: CASSLAGQVVRGYTF
cdr3_nt: TGTGCCAGCAGCCTCGCGGGACAGGTGGTGAGGGGCTACACCTTC
d_call: TRBD1
j_call: TRBJ1-2
clone_size: -
v_call: TRBV7-2

cdr3_aa: CASSLGQPNTEAFF
cdr3_nt: TGTGCCAGCAGCCTCGGACAACCGAACACTGAAGCTTTCTTT
d_call: -
j_call: TRBJ1-1
clone_size: -
v_call: TRBV5-6

cdr3_aa: CASSEVKGFDTGELFF
cdr3_nt: TGTGCCAGCAGCGAGGTAAAGGGGTTCGACACCGGGGAGCTGTTTTTT
d_call: -
j_call: TRBJ2-2
clone_size: -
v_call: TRBV5-4

cdr3_aa: CASSQDPNQPQHF
cdr3_nt: TGTGCCAGCAGCCAAGATCCGAATCAGCCCCAGCATTTT
d_call: -
j_call: TRBJ1-5
clone_size: -
v_call: TRBV4-2

cdr3_aa: CASSYPTGIIINSYEQYF
cdr3_nt: TGTGCCAGCAGTTACCCCACAGGGATTATCATTAACTCCTACGAGCAGTACTTC
d_call: -
j_call: TRBJ2-7
clone_size: -
v_call: TRBV6-2/TRBV6-3

cdr3_aa: CASSLTLAGATDTQYF
cdr3_nt: TGTGCCAGCAGCTTAACCCTAGCGGGGGCTACAGATACGCAGTATTTT
d_call: TRBD2
j_call: TRBJ2-3
clone_size: -
v_call: TRBV7-8

cdr3_aa: CASSDSENTEAFF
cdr3_nt: TGTGCCAGCAGTGACTCGGAGAACACTGAAGCTTTCTTT
d_call: -
j_call: TRBJ1-1
clone_size: once
v_call: TRBV6-4

cdr3_aa: CASSLTQRQYGYTF
cdr3_nt: TGCGCCAGCAGCCTCACACAACGACAGTATGGCTACACCTTC
d_call: -
j_call: TRBJ1-2
clone_size: -
v_call: TRBV5-1

cdr3_aa: CASSLGGLTGRAEQYF
cdr3_nt: TGTGCCAGCAGCTTAGGGGGGCTGACAGGGCGGGCCGAGCAGTACTTC
d_call: TRBD1
j_call: TRBJ2-7
clone_size: -
v_call: TRBV7-2

cdr3_aa: CASSLRGDTEAFF
cdr3_nt: TGTGCCAGCAGCTTGCGGGGGGACACTGAAGCTTTCTTT
d_call: -
j_call: TRBJ1-1
clone_size: -
v_call: TRBV7-9

cdr3_aa: CSVEVGRALSAFF
cdr3_nt: TGCAGCGTTGAAGTTGGCAGGGCCCTCTCAGCTTTCTTT
d_call: -
j_call: TRBJ1-1
clone_size: -
v_call: TRBV29-1

cdr3_aa: CASSRSRELFF
cdr3_nt: TGTGCCAGCAGCCGTTCGCGGGAGCTGTTTTTT
d_call: -
j_call: TRBJ2-2
clone_size: -
v_call: TRBV11-2

cdr3_aa: CASSAEGGGTEAFF
cdr3_nt: TGTGCCAGCAGTGCCGAAGGAGGAGGAACTGAAGCTTTCTTT
d_call: -
j_call: TRBJ1-1
clone_size: -
v_call: TRBV2

cdr3_aa: CASSTTKLTGSYEQYF
cdr3_nt: TGTGCCAGCAGCACAACCAAGCTGACAGGGTCCTACGAGCAGTACTTC
d_call: TRBD1
j_call: TRBJ2-7
clone_size: -
v_call: TRBV7-9

cdr3_aa: CASSGDRGASGANVLTF
cdr3_nt: TGTGCCAGCAGTGGCGACAGGGGCGCCTCTGGGGCCAACGTCCTGACTTTC
d_call: TRBD1
j_call: TRBJ2-6
clone_size: -
v_call: TRBV6-1

cdr3_aa: CASSLGNYGYTF
cdr3_nt: TGTGCCAGCAGCTTAGGGAACTATGGCTACACCTTC
d_call: -
j_call: TRBJ1-2
clone_size: once
v_call: TRBV7-9

cdr3_aa: CASGVNQPQHF
cdr3_nt: TGCGCCAGCGGGGTGAATCAGCCCCAGCATTTT
d_call: -
j_call: TRBJ1-5
clone_size: -
v_call: TRBV10-2

cdr3_aa: CASSWGQENTEAFF
cdr3_nt: TGTGCCAGCAGCTGGGGACAGGAGAACACTGAAGCTTTCTTT
d_call: TRBD1
j_call: TRBJ1-1
clone_size: -
v_call: TRBV6-2/TRBV6-3

cdr3_aa: CASTPTGGPPGGEQFF
cdr3_nt: TGTGCCAGCACCCCCACGGGGGGCCCTCCCGGAGGAGAGCAGTTCTTC
d_call: -
j_call: TRBJ2-1
clone_size: once
v_call: TRBV7-2

cdr3_aa: CASSITGRGGQPQHF
cdr3_nt: TGTGCCAGCAGCATAACAGGGAGGGGGGGTCAGCCCCAGCATTTT
d_call: -
j_call: TRBJ1-5
clone_size: -
v_call: TRBV21-1

cdr3_aa: CASSIGTSGDTDTQYF
cdr3_nt: TGTGCCAGTAGTATAGGGACTAGCGGGGACACAGATACGCAGTATTTT
d_call: TRBD2
j_call: TRBJ2-3
clone_size: -
v_call: TRBV19

cdr3_aa: CASRSGGGEQYF
cdr3_nt: TGTGCCAGCAGATCAGGGGGGGGCGAGCAGTACTTC
d_call: -
j_call: TRBJ2-7
clone_size: -
v_call: TRBV28

cdr3_aa: CASVPGRAPQHF
cdr3_nt: TGTGCCAGCGTCCCCGGGCGGGCGCCCCAGCATTTT
d_call: -
j_call: TRBJ1-5
clone_size: -
v_call: TRBV6-4

cdr3_aa: CASSRILTPTSTDTQYF
cdr3_nt: TGTGCCAGCAGTAGGATCCTGACACCTACTAGCACAGATACGCAGTATTTT
d_call: -
j_call: TRBJ2-3
clone_size: -
v_call: TRBV7-2

cdr3_aa: CASSLSAGLGGPQHF
cdr3_nt: TGTGCCAGCAGCTTATCAGCAGGGCTCGGAGGACCCCAGCATTTT
d_call: -
j_call: TRBJ1-5
clone_size: -
v_call: TRBV7-9

cdr3_aa: CASSVGHRDPSGNTIYF
cdr3_nt: TGCGCCAGCAGCGTGGGTCACAGGGACCCCTCTGGAAACACCATATATTTT
d_call: -
j_call: TRBJ1-3
clone_size: -
v_call: TRBV5-1

cdr3_aa: CASSQVPPGPEFGNTIYF
cdr3_nt: TGCGCCAGCAGCCAGGTTCCCCCGGGACCGGAGTTTGGAAACACCATATATTTT
d_call: -
j_call: TRBJ1-3
clone_size: -
v_call: TRBV4-3

cdr3_aa: CASSRDSFSGNTIYF
cdr3_nt: TGTGCCAGCAGTAGGGACAGTTTCTCTGGAAACACCATATATTTT
d_call: TRBD1
j_call: TRBJ1-3
clone_size: -
v_call: TRBV2

cdr3_aa: CASSWGDTQYF
cdr3_nt: TGTGCCAGCAGTTGGGGGGATACGCAGTATTTT
d_call: -
j_call: TRBJ2-3
clone_size: -
v_call: TRBV25-1

cdr3_aa: CASSQSRGALTGANVLTF
cdr3_nt: TGCGCCAGCAGCCAATCTCGTGGGGCTTTGACTGGGGCCAACGTCCTGACTTTC
d_call: -
j_call: TRBJ2-6
clone_size: -
v_call: TRBV4-3

cdr3_aa: CAWGWEPNSPLHF
cdr3_nt: TGTGCCTGGGGGTGGGAACCCAATTCACCCCTCCACTTT
d_call: -
j_call: TRBJ1-6
clone_size: few
v_call: TRBV30

cdr3_aa: CASSEGQASYDYGYTF
cdr3_nt: TGTGCCAGCAGTGAAGGACAGGCAAGTTACGACTATGGCTACACCTTC
d_call: -
j_call: TRBJ1-2
clone_size: -
v_call: TRBV2

cdr3_aa: CASSLHLGTGRRAQPQHF
cdr3_nt: TGTGCCAGCAGTTTACACCTGGGGACAGGGCGAAGGGCTCAGCCCCAGCATTTT
d_call: TRBD1
j_call: TRBJ1-5
clone_size: -
v_call: TRBV27

cdr3_aa: CASSVRGDSNEKLFF
cdr3_nt: TGTGCCAGCAGCGTAAGGGGGGATTCTAATGAAAAACTGTTTTTT
d_call: -
j_call: TRBJ1-4
clone_size: -
v_call: TRBV9

cdr3_aa: CASSFRENGGPNQPQHF
cdr3_nt: TGTGCCAGCAGCTTTCGGGAGAACGGGGGCCCCAATCAGCCCCAGCATTTT
d_call: -
j_call: TRBJ1-5
clone_size: -
v_call: TRBV7-8

cdr3_aa: CASSRDSLSNQPQHF
cdr3_nt: TGTGCCAGTAGTAGGGACAGCCTTAGCAATCAGCCCCAGCATTTT
d_call: TRBD1
j_call: TRBJ1-5
clone_size: -
v_call: TRBV19

cdr3_aa: CATSDSGLSTDTQYF
cdr3_nt: TGTGCCACCAGTGATTCGGGACTAAGCACAGATACGCAGTATTTT
d_call: TRBD2
j_call: TRBJ2-3
clone_size: -
v_call: TRBV24-1

cdr3_aa: CASSPGTARRNTEAFF
cdr3_nt: TGTGCCAGCAGCCCGGGGACAGCTCGGAGGAACACTGAAGCTTTCTTT
d_call: TRBD1
j_call: TRBJ1-1
clone_size: once
v_call: TRBV9

cdr3_aa: CASSLASGGAGTQYF
cdr3_nt: TGTGCCAGCAGCTTAGCTAGCGGGGGGGCGGGTACGCAGTATTTT
d_call: TRBD2
j_call: TRBJ2-3
clone_size: -
v_call: TRBV7-2

cdr3_aa: CASSSPRGALETQYF
cdr3_nt: TGTGCCAGCAGCTCCCCCCGGGGGGCCTTGGAGACCCAGTACTTC
d_call: -
j_call: TRBJ2-5
clone_size: -
v_call: TRBV7-8

cdr3_aa: CASSSRLTSGGGGEQYF
cdr3_nt: TGTGCCAGCAGCTCACGGCTCACTAGCGGGGGGGGCGGCGAGCAGTACTTC
d_call: TRBD2
j_call: TRBJ2-7
clone_size: -
v_call: TRBV7-9

cdr3_aa: CASTISNAEGGYTF
cdr3_nt: TGTGCCAGCACCATCTCGAACGCGGAGGGTGGCTACACCTTC
d_call: -
j_call: TRBJ1-2
clone_size: -
v_call: TRBV6-6

cdr3_aa: CASSPRTNPYEQYF
cdr3_nt: TGTGCCAGCAGCCCCCGGACCAACCCCTACGAGCAGTACTTC
d_call: -
j_call: TRBJ2-7
clone_size: -
v_call: TRBV7-9

cdr3_aa: CASRPPGASSGNTIYF
cdr3_nt: TGTGCCAGCAGACCCCCAGGGGCGTCCTCTGGAAACACCATATATTTT
d_call: -
j_call: TRBJ1-3
clone_size: -
v_call: TRBV6-6

cdr3_aa: CASSLEPGYTYEQYF
cdr3_nt: TGTGCCAGCAGCTTGGAGCCAGGGTATACCTACGAGCAGTACTTC
d_call: -
j_call: TRBJ2-7
clone_size: -
v_call: TRBV5-8

cdr3_aa: CASSWAGGLYNEQFF
cdr3_nt: TGTGCCAGCAGTTGGGCCGGGGGCCTCTACAATGAGCAGTTCTTC
d_call: -
j_call: TRBJ2-1
clone_size: -
v_call: TRBV6-2/TRBV6-3

cdr3_aa: CASGSTGGFSYEQYF
cdr3_nt: TGTGCCAGCGGGTCGACAGGGGGATTTTCCTACGAGCAGTACTTC
d_call: TRBD1
j_call: TRBJ2-7
clone_size: -
v_call: TRBV6-6

cdr3_aa: CASISTEKTYEQYF
cdr3_nt: TGCGCCAGCATATCGACGGAGAAAACCTACGAGCAGTACTTC
d_call: -
j_call: TRBJ2-7
clone_size: once
v_call: TRBV10-2

cdr3_aa: CASSETRGRFQPQHF
cdr3_nt: TGTGCCAGCAGTGAAACCAGGGGGAGGTTTCAGCCCCAGCATTTT
d_call: TRBD1
j_call: TRBJ1-5
clone_size: -
v_call: TRBV2

cdr3_aa: CASSPLARPYEQYF
cdr3_nt: TGTGCCAGCAGCCCCCTAGCTCGCCCCTACGAGCAGTACTTC
d_call: -
j_call: TRBJ2-7
clone_size: -
v_call: TRBV21-1